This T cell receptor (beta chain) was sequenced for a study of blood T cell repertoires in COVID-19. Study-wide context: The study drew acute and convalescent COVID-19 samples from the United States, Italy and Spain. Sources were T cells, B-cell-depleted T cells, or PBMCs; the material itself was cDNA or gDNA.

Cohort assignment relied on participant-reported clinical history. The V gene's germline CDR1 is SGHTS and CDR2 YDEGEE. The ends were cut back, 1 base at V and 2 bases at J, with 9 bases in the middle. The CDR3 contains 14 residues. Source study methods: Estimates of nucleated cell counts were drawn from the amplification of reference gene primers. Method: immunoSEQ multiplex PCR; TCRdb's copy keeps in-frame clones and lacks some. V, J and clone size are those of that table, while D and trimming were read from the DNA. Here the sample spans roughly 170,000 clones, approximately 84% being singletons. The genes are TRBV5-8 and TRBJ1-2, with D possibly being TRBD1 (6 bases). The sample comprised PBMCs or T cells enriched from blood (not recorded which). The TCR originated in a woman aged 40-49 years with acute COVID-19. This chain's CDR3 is CASSLTGQNYGYTF. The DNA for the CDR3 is TGTGCCAGCAGCTTGACTGGACAGAACTATGGCTACACCTTC.